In this sample, the clone carrying this TCR beta chain turned up once. Methods used by the authors: Cell counts per sample came from amplifying reference gene primers. Using immunoSEQ multiplex PCR, the repertoire was profiled, and TCRdb retains in-frame clones only, with some absent. That table is the source of V, J and clone size, and D and trimming were worked out from the DNA. Here the sample spans roughly 150,000 clones, 75% to 90% being singletons. The germline CDR1 and CDR2 sequences are LGHNA and YNFKEQ. This CDR3 region has 16 residues. The V segment lost 2 bases and the J segment 4 bases; nucleotides outside the gene matches: 5. The data stem from a study of blood T cell repertoires in COVID-19. In the study overall: COVID-19 samples collected from the United States, Italy and Spain covered acute and convalescent phases. PBMCs, B-cell-depleted T cells, or T cells provided the cDNA or gDNA that made up the material.

The receptor was isolated from a woman in her 70s with acute or convalescent COVID-19. This sequence joins TRBV4-2 and TRBJ1-5, with 10 bases that match TRBD1. The specimen was peripheral blood. In nucleotides, the CDR3 is TGTGCCAGCAGCCAACTGACAGGGGGCTTGAATCAGCCCCAGCATTTT. Its translation: CASSQLTGGLNQPQHF.